This T cell receptor (beta chain) was identified during a study of cytomegalovirus exposure and HLA in healthy donors. The PCR used 60 Vbeta and 13 Jbeta primers. The method was immunoSEQ multiplex PCR; TCRdb's version includes in-frame clones alone and lacks a portion of them. The table records roughly 160,000 clones, approximately 88% of them present only once. This CDR3 spans 15 amino acids. V was pared by 2 bases and J by 1 base, with 3 bases of the junction left unmatched. Germline V gives CDR1 WSHSY, CDR2 SAAADI. This TCR was sampled from a man younger than 45 in good health and CMV-seronegative. V usage is TRBV10-2 and J usage is TRBJ2-5; TRBD1 matches 8 bases. The sample consisted of PBMCs. The CDR3 loop is CASSEPQGAQETQYF. The CDR3 DNA sequence: TGCGCCAGCAGTGAGCCGCAGGGGGCCCAAGAGACCCAGTACTTC.